This T cell receptor (beta chain) was recovered during a study of T cell repertoires in cytomegalovirus infection. Overall study findings and caveats: HLA-C-restricted, CMV-specific TCR beta clonotypes were dominant ex vivo.

MiXCR, run by TCRdb on the reads, gives a single entry per CDR3 protein. The table records over 450,000 distinct CDR3 sequences, roughly 12% of them present only once. This clonotype was observed many times. Its antigen is as yet unknown. This CDR3 has 13 amino acids. Per germline, CDR1 MDHEN and CDR2 SYDVKM. Trimming removed 7 bases at V and 2 bases at J, with 11 bases between. The V gene is TRBV28, the J gene TRBJ1-2; D not certain. The clonotype originates from a human donor in good health (CMV status not recorded). Some clones in this sample may be carry-over from other donors' samples. The sequencing input was PBMCs. This CDR3 is CASTTSGNYGYTF. CDR3 coding DNA: TGTGCCAGCACTACGTCGGGGAACTATGGCTACACCTTC.